This T cell receptor (beta chain) was retrieved from a study of blood T cell repertoires in COVID-19. This clone was seen more than once but under ten times. The V and J ends lost 7 bases and 6 bases, in that order; junction bases with no gene match: 7. The CDR3 has 13 residues. Germline CDR1 and CDR2: MNHGY and SVAAGI. Sequenced by immunoSEQ multiplex PCR; TCRdb stores in-frame clones only, minus some. The sample records about 200,000 clones, around 85% being singletons. The rearrangement links TRBV6-9 to TRBJ2-3; 7 bases are shared with TRBD2. Source material: peripheral blood. The clonotype was recovered from a woman aged 65 to 85 with COVID-19, enrolled during active disease. CDR3 bases: TGTGCCAGCACCACCCTGGGAGGGGATACGCAGTATTTT. This encodes CASTTLGGDTQYF.